The 19 T cell receptor beta chains listed next were all sequenced from one sample in a study of early T cells in non-severe SARS-CoV-2 infection. One entry per CDR3 protein, called by TCRdb with MiXCR from the 5' RACE reads. Of about 53,000 distinct CDR3 sequences in the sample, 9% to 15% were seen once. Sequencing was performed on whole blood, taken at baseline. The receptors were gathered from an adult who was a healthcare worker with PCR-confirmed SARS-CoV-2 infection or an uninfected control (not recorded which).

This chain joins TRBV2 and TRBJ2-4, with D unclear. The V gene's germline CDR1 is SNHLY and CDR2 FYNNEI. The CDR3 length is 13 residues. V lost 6 bases and J 0 bases, leaving 6 bases between the germline ends. In nucleotides, the CDR3 is TGTGCCAGCAGAGGTTTAGCCAAAAACATTCAGTACTTC. It specifies CASRGLAKNIQYF.

J is TRBJ1-5 and V is TRBV12-3 or TRBV12-4; 11 bases are shared with TRBD1. The V and J ends lost 7 bases and 3 bases, in that order; junction bases with no gene match: 5. There are 15 residues in the CDR3. Written as DNA, the CDR3 is TGTGCCAGCAACAAGGGACAGGGGGACAATCAGCCCCAGCATTTT. It encodes CASNKGQGDNQPQHF.

This clonotype was detected only a few times. The chain combines TRBV6-2 or TRBV6-3 with TRBJ1-1; 8 nucleotides line up with TRBD1. The V gene's germline CDR1 is MNHEY and CDR2 SVGEGT. The CDR3 is made up of 12 amino acids. V lost 5 bases, J lost 8 bases, and 4 bases stayed unmatched. The CDR3 here is CASSLRGREAFF. As DNA, the CDR3 is TGTGCCAGCAGTCTCAGGGGGCGCGAAGCTTTCTTT.

The J gene is TRBJ1-4, the V gene TRBV24-1, with 9 bases lining up with TRBD1. The J segment lost 8 bases and the V segment lost 9 bases, leaving 6 bases of the junction unmatched. The CDR3 consists of 13 residues. In germline, CDR1 is KGHDR, CDR2 SFDVKD. The CDR3 DNA is TGTGCCACCGGAACAGGGGGCGCGGAAAAACTGTTTTTT. This sequence encodes CATGTGGAEKLFF.

The V and J genes are TRBV2 and TRBJ2-2; D uncertain. V was trimmed by 2 bases and J by 4 bases, leaving 5 bases between them. This CDR3 comprises 13 residues. Germline CDR1 SNHLY, CDR2 FYNNEI. The CDR3 region has the DNA TGTGCCAGCAGTGAATCTGTCACCGGGGAGCTGTTTTTT. The encoded protein is CASSESVTGELFF. Together with reference TRBV2 and TRBJ2-2, the CDR3 gives the full variable domain: EPEVTQTPSHQVTQMGQEVILRCVPISNHLYFYWYRQILGQKVEFLVSFYNNEISEKSEIFDDQFSVERPDGSNFTLKIRSTKLEDSAMYFCASSESVTGELFFGEGSRLTVL.

This clonotype was counted between two and nine times. This chain links TRBV9 with TRBJ1-3; the match to TRBD1 covers 7 bases. Germline CDR1 reads SGDLS; CDR2 reads YYNGEE. The V gene end was trimmed by 4 bases and the J gene end by 4 bases; junction bases not matched to a gene: 11. This CDR3 contains 16 residues. This CDR3 is CASSLSVGGGGNTIYF. The CDR3 coding sequence is TGTGCCAGCAGCCTGAGCGTCGGAGGGGGCGGAAACACCATATATTTT.

This clonotype was seen ten or more times. The rearrangement links TRBV3-1 to TRBJ1-2; a possible D gene is TRBD1 (5 bases). The V end was cut by 1 base, the J end by 8 bases, with 17 bases between. The germline gives CDR1 LGHDT, CDR2 YNNKEL (reference sequence). This CDR3 spans 15 amino acids. This CDR3 is CASSQADRDLQGYTF. The CDR3 DNA sequence: TGTGCCAGCAGCCAAGCAGACCGGGACCTACAGGGCTACACCTTC.

The chain uses TRBV25-1 and TRBJ1-1; no reliable D call. This CDR3 spans 14 amino acids. The V end was cut by 1 base, the J end by 4 bases, with 10 bases between. Germline CDR1 MGHDK, CDR2 SYGVNS. The CDR3 spells CASSELFGGTEAFF. CDR3 nucleotides: TGTGCCAGCAGTGAATTATTCGGAGGCACTGAAGCTTTCTTT.

V usage is TRBV12-3 or TRBV12-4 and J usage is TRBJ2-1, with 12 nucleotides matching TRBD2. This CDR3 comprises 15 residues. V shed 3 bases and J 10 bases; nucleotides not matched to a gene: 7. The CDR3 protein is CASSFGTSGRREQFF. CDR3 DNA sequence: TGTGCCAGCAGTTTTGGTACTAGCGGGAGGCGGGAGCAGTTCTTC.

V gene TRBV29-1 combines with J gene TRBJ2-7; TRBD2 matches 7 bases. With 5 bases clipped from V and 3 bases from J, the junction kept 10 bases outside the gene matches. Germline lookup yields CDR1 SQVTM and CDR2 ANQGSEA. The CDR3 loop spans 14 amino acids. The CDR3 DNA follows: TGCAGCGTTCGCCCCGGGACTACAGACTACGAGCAGTACTTC. It is translated as CSVRPGTTDYEQYF.

The chain uses TRBV12-3 or TRBV12-4 and TRBJ2-3; 13 nucleotides match TRBD2. Unmatched junction bases numbered 10, after V lost 6 bases and J lost 1 base. This CDR3 contains 18 residues. The CDR3 DNA follows: TGTGCCAGCAGGCCTGCCGGGACTAGCGGGGAGGGCACAGATACGCAGTATTTT. Protein: CASRPAGTSGEGTDTQYF.

This clonotype was counted a few times. This chain's CDR3 is CASSSTFPSYNEQFF. The DNA for the CDR3 is TGTGCCAGCAGTTCTACTTTTCCCTCCTACAATGAGCAGTTCTTC. The chain joins TRBV6-5 to TRBJ2-1; D gene uncertain. Germline CDR1 reads MNHEY; CDR2 reads SVGAGI. With 4 bases removed from V and 0 bases from J, the gap between germline ends came to 10 bases. The CDR3 sequence is 15 residues long.

This clonotype was counted ten times or more. The chain combines TRBV29-1 with TRBJ1-1, with D unresolved. Trimming cost V 6 bases and J 0 bases, with 8 bases left between them. This CDR3 region has 12 residues. Germline V CDR1 and CDR2: SQVTM, ANQGSEA. The CDR3 reads CSVETVNTEAFF. In DNA form, the CDR3 reads TGCAGCGTCGAAACAGTGAACACTGAAGCTTTCTTT. The full variable domain, completed using reference TRBV29-1 and TRBJ1-1, is SAVISQKPSRDICQRGTSLTIQCQVDSQVTMMFWYRQQPGQSLTLIATANQGSEATYESGFVIDKFPISRPNLTFSTLTVSNMSPEDSSIYLCSVETVNTEAFFGQGTRLTVV.

This clonotype was seen only a few times. The chain joins TRBV4-3 to TRBJ2-7; D may correspond to TRBD1 or TRBD2 (5 bases each). This CDR3 has 16 amino acids. Germline CDR1 LGHNA, CDR2 YSLEER. V was clipped by 1 base and J by 1 base, with 14 bases between them. The CDR3: CASSQVGAGTSYEQYF. For the CDR3, the DNA is TGCGCCAGCAGCCAAGTCGGGGCAGGGACGTCCTACGAGCAGTACTTC.

This chain uses TRBV12-3 or TRBV12-4 with TRBJ1-2, with a tentative D call TRBD1 (5 bases). The V end was cut by 6 bases, the J end by 7 bases, with 18 bases between. The CDR3 consists of 14 residues. Here the CDR3 DNA reads TGTGCCAGCAGCAAGGCAGGGAGGCTGAGTGGCTACACCTTC. It encodes CASSKAGRLSGYTF.

This clonotype was seen only a few times. This sequence joins TRBV7-2 and TRBJ2-1; D is unresolved. V lost 7 bases and J lost 6, with 13 bases in between. The germline CDR1 and CDR2 sequences are SGHTA and FQGNSA. This CDR3 region has 13 residues. This CDR3 is CASNNARSNEQFF. As DNA, the CDR3 is TGTGCCAGCAACAACGCCCGGTCCAATGAGCAGTTCTTC.

This clonotype was observed a handful of times. The genes are TRBV4-3 and TRBJ2-3; 8 bases are shared with TRBD2. Losses at the gene ends were 1 base for V and 3 bases for J; bases not matched to a gene: 3. The CDR3 totals 15 residues. CDR1 is LGHNA, CDR2 YSLEER, per germline. In DNA, the CDR3 is TGCGCCAGCAGCCAAGGTCGGGAGGGAACAGATACGCAGTATTTT. This gives the protein CASSQGREGTDTQYF.

This clonotype was detected a few times. V is TRBV18 and J is TRBJ1-3, with a tentative D call TRBD1 (6 bases). The CDR3 sequence is 16 residues long. Trimming stripped 6 bases from V and 0 bases from J, with 15 bases between. From germline, CDR1 is KGHSH and CDR2 LQKENI. This CDR3 reads CASSQGTGNSGNTIYF. The CDR3 DNA follows: TGTGCCAGCTCCCAAGGAACAGGGAACTCTGGAAACACCATATATTTT.

The sample holds one count of this clonotype. The rearrangement joins TRBV6-2 or TRBV6-3 to TRBJ1-5; no clear D gene. V lost 0 bases and J lost 4, with 7 bases in between. Germline values: CDR1 MNHEY, CDR2 SVGEGT. The CDR3 consists of 14 residues. In DNA form, the CDR3 reads TGTGCCAGCAGTTACTCACGGGGTAATCAGCCCCAGCATTTT. This sequence encodes CASSYSRGNQPQHF.